A single sample is the source of the 6 T cell receptor beta chains below, sequenced in a study of PD-1 blockade in classical Hodgkin lymphoma. TCRdb's table, derived via immunoSEQ multiplex PCR, lists solely in-frame clones and lacks some. The data hold over 50,000 clones, with around two thirds observed a single time. No patient escaped relapse after autologous stem cell transplantation, and brentuximab vedotin exposure varied. The sample in question was peripheral blood mononuclear cells (PBMCs), obtained before the second cycle of nivolumab. The origin of the receptors is a human donor with classical Hodgkin lymphoma.

The V call is TRBV6-5, the J call TRBJ1-2; D perhaps matches TRBD1 (5 bases). The ends were cut back, 7 bases at V and 4 bases at J, with 16 bases in the middle. This CDR3 contains 14 residues. Per the germline V gene, CDR1 is MNHEY and CDR2 is SVGAGI. CDR3 in DNA: TGTGCCAGCAACCGGGACGGCAACCCCTATGGCTACACCTTC. Protein product: CASNRDGNPYGYTF.

This clone came up many times. V and J are TRBV6-1 and TRBJ1-1; 9 bases match TRBD1. CDR1 and CDR2 (germline): MNHNS, SASEGT. The CDR3 totals 14 residues. Trimming removed 4 bases from V and 5 bases from J; junction bases left unmatched: 5. The CDR3 sequence: CASSATGGDTEAFF. CDR3 sequence (DNA): TGTGCCAGCAGTGCGACAGGGGGTGATACTGAAGCTTTCTTT.

This clone showed up just a few times. The V and J genes are TRBV6-1 and TRBJ2-3, with D maybe TRBD2 (6 bases). The CDR3 sequence is 14 residues long. From germline, CDR1 is MNHNS and CDR2 SASEGT. Trimming removed 4 bases from V and 1 base from J, with 9 bases in between. The chain's CDR3 is CASSVRGGTDTQYF. As DNA, the CDR3 is TGTGCCAGCAGTGTGCGGGGTGGCACAGATACGCAGTATTTT.

This clone was observed a handful of times. The J gene is TRBJ1-4, the V gene TRBV27; 8 positions match TRBD1. The CDR3 contains 13 residues. The germline V gene has CDR1 MNHEY and CDR2 SMNVEV (reference sequence). Trimming removed 2 bases from V and 12 bases from J; junction bases left unmatched: 5. The CDR3 nucleotides read TGTGCCAGCAGTTTAGGACAGGGAATAGAACTGTTTTTT. Its protein product is CASSLGQGIELFF.

V usage is TRBV7-2 and J usage is TRBJ2-7; D gene uncertain. Germline V CDR1 and CDR2: SGHTA, FQGNSA. The CDR3 runs to 11 residues. Between the trimmed V and J ends, which lost 5 bases and 7 bases, there was a span of 9 bases. Written as DNA, the CDR3 is TGTGCCAGCAGCACCCTCACGGAGCAGTACTTC. Its protein is CASSTLTEQYF.

In the case of this clone: Other DNA sequences in the same sample also yield this CDR3. The chain couples TRBV27 to TRBJ2-2; TRBD1 might be the D (5 bases). Trimming took 0 bases from V and 5 from J, leaving 10 bases between them. Germline V gives CDR1 MNHEY, CDR2 SMNVEV (reference sequence). This CDR3 spans 15 amino acids. CDR3 in DNA: TGTGCCAGCAGTTTATCCCCCAGGGTAACCGGGGAGCTGTTTTTT. Protein sequence: CASSLSPRVTGELFF.